This section outlines one TCR beta chain sequence together with its context. What it binds is not known. The ends were cut back, 3 bases at V and 7 bases at J, with 16 bases in the middle. The CDR3 length is 14 residues. Per the germline V gene, CDR1 is MGHDK and CDR2 is SYGVNS. Produced via immunoSEQ multiplex PCR; TCRdb's table is partial and in-frame only. The sample lists over 25,000 clones; over 75% were seen once. The entry originates in a study of CD4 T cells in relation to SARS-CoV-2 and coronaviruses. Overall study: ViraFEST: roughly ten-day antigen culture of PBMCs, then TCR beta CDR3 sequencing. Study-level findings and limits: Compared with monoreactive clones, crossreactive clones showed significantly weaker SARS-CoV-2 expansion.

Before the COVID-19 pandemic, during about 2011-2019, CD4+ T cells were taken from unexposed donors. The cells were cultured for approximately ten days before CD4+ T cells were isolated. Unexposed-donor CD4+ T cells were probed with SARS-CoV-2 S/N and four cold-coronavirus spikes, cells permitting. The chain links TRBV25-1 to TRBJ2-7, with D maybe TRBD2 (6 bases). Sequencing was carried out using CD4+ T cells from PBMCs, cultured in vitro. This receptor was taken from a human donor in good health. Written as DNA, the CDR3 is TGTGCCAGCAGTGAGCCGGGACTCGCTAAGGAGCAGTACTTC. Translated, it gives CASSEPGLAKEQYF.